These T cell receptor beta chains were read from a single sample in a study of blood T cell repertoires in COVID-19. The table came from immunoSEQ multiplex PCR; TCRdb's copy has only in-frame clones and leaves some out. The table includes 250,000 to 300,000 clones, approximately 83% detected once. Sequencing was carried out using peripheral blood. The receptors derive from a woman aged 70-85 years with acute or convalescent COVID-19. Both conserved end residues are part of each CDR3. The D gene is left open where the match is weak. Some rows have no size entry. The others give once, few or many, or a class for an expanded clone.

DNA,CDR3,D,V,J,size
TGTGCCAGCAGTCGGAAAATGGGGGGGACTGAAGCTTTCTTT,CASSRKMGGTEAFF,-,TRBV27,TRBJ1-1,-
TGCGCCAGCAGCTCAGGGGGACGGACTAGCACAGATACGCAGTATTTT,CASSSGGRTSTDTQYF,TRBD1,TRBV5-1,TRBJ2-3,-
TGTGCCAGCTCAGAACTAGCGGCCTACGAGCAGTACTTC,CASSELAAYEQYF,TRBD2,TRBV3-1/TRBV3-2,TRBJ2-7,-
TGTGCCAGCAGTTTATCGGGGGCCCGTTATGAAAAACTGTTTTTT,CASSLSGARYEKLFF,-,TRBV27,TRBJ1-4,-
TGTGCCAGCCGATTACAGGGGAACACCGGGGAGCTGTTTTTT,CASRLQGNTGELFF,-,TRBV2,TRBJ2-2,-
TGTGCCTGGAGCCTCGGCAGGGGGAATCAGCCCCAGCATTTT,CAWSLGRGNQPQHF,TRBD1,TRBV30,TRBJ1-5,once
TGTGCCAGCAGTTACGAACGGAGCTCCTACGAGCAGTACTTC,CASSYERSSYEQYF,-,TRBV6-2/TRBV6-3,TRBJ2-7,-
TGCGCCAGCAGCCCAGGGCGAAGCTCCTATAATTCACCCCTCCACTTT,CASSPGRSSYNSPLHF,-,TRBV5-1,TRBJ1-6,-
TGTGCCAGCAGCCTAACAGGGACCGATCCTAACTATGGCTACACCTTC,CASSLTGTDPNYGYTF,-,TRBV3-1/TRBV3-2,TRBJ1-2,-
TGTGCCAGCAGCAGGGACAGGGTTGAATATGGCTACACCTTC,CASSRDRVEYGYTF,TRBD1,TRBV6-5,TRBJ1-2,-
TGTGCCAGCAGCTTGAAATCGGGACAGGGGAATTCACCCCTCCACTTT,CASSLKSGQGNSPLHF,TRBD1,TRBV5-4,TRBJ1-6,once
TGTGCCAGCATGGCGGGGGGCCTTCAGCCCCAGCATTTT,CASMAGGLQPQHF,-,TRBV6-5,TRBJ1-5,once
TGTGCCAGCAGCCTCGGACAGGGGGAGCAGTTCTTC,CASSLGQGEQFF,TRBD1,TRBV11-3,TRBJ2-1,-
TGTGCCAGCAGCCTAACCGGGGGTTATAATTCACCCCTCCACTTT,CASSLTGGYNSPLHF,-,TRBV7-9,TRBJ1-6,-
TGTGCCAGCAGACGGGACAGGGACAATTCACCCCTCCACTTT,CASRRDRDNSPLHF,TRBD1,TRBV2,TRBJ1-6,-
TGCGCCAGCAGTGAACAGAGGAACACTGAAGCTTTCTTT,CASSEQRNTEAFF,-,TRBV5-1,TRBJ1-1,-
TGTGCCAGCAGTTCTTCCGGGACAGGGTACGAGCAGTACTTC,CASSSSGTGYEQYF,TRBD1,TRBV6-5,TRBJ2-7,once
TGTGCCAGCTCACCCGCCGCTACTAACCAAGAGACCCAGTACTTC,CASSPAATNQETQYF,-,TRBV18,TRBJ2-5,few
TGTGCCAGCAGGAAAACAGGGCTCCTCTACAATGAGCAGTTCTTC,CASRKTGLLYNEQFF,-,TRBV6-5,TRBJ2-1,-
TGTGCCAGCAGTTTAATCCAAAACTATGGCTACACCTTC,CASSLIQNYGYTF,-,TRBV28,TRBJ1-2,-
TGTGCCAGCAGCTTGTCACAGGGTTCAGATACGCAGTATTTT,CASSLSQGSDTQYF,-,TRBV7-9,TRBJ2-3,-
TGTGCCAGCAGCTGGACTAGCGGGGGACCTCGGGGAGGCGGGGAGCTGTTTTTT,CASSWTSGGPRGGGELFF,TRBD2,TRBV3-1/TRBV3-2,TRBJ2-2,-
TGTGCCAGCAGCGGGATAGGACAGGCAACACCCAGTCAGCCCCAGCATTTT,CASSGIGQATPSQPQHF,TRBD1,TRBV7-8,TRBJ1-5,-
TGCGCCAGCAGCGTCGACAGCCTCTTTAACTATGGCTACACCTTC,CASSVDSLFNYGYTF,-,TRBV5-1,TRBJ1-2,-
TGTGCCAGCCGGACAGGGTGGTACCAAGAGACCCAGTACTTC,CASRTGWYQETQYF,TRBD1,TRBV6-5,TRBJ2-5,-
TGCAGCGTTGATCCAGCGGGGGCCAACACCGGGGAGCTGTTTTTT,CSVDPAGANTGELFF,TRBD2,TRBV29-1,TRBJ2-2,-
TGCAGTGCTAGTGTTGTTGGGACAGGGGACCGTCAGCCCCAGCATTTT,CSASVVGTGDRQPQHF,TRBD1,TRBV20-1,TRBJ1-5,-
TGTGCCAGCAGCATGGGACAGAACTATGGCTACACCTTC,CASSMGQNYGYTF,TRBD1,TRBV7-6,TRBJ1-2,-
TGTGCCAGCAGCTCACGGACGGTCGCCGGGGGCACAGATACGCAGTATTTT,CASSSRTVAGGTDTQYF,-,TRBV14,TRBJ2-3,-
TGTGCCAGCAGTTTAGCGGGGTCCGCCGAGCAGTACTTC,CASSLAGSAEQYF,-,TRBV27,TRBJ2-7,-
TGTGCCAGCTCACCCCGGGGGACAGGCTATCAGCCCCAGCATTTT,CASSPRGTGYQPQHF,TRBD1,TRBV18,TRBJ1-5,-
TGTGCCACCAGCAGCGGAGGCGGCGACACCATATATTTT,CATSSGGGDTIYF,-,TRBV15,TRBJ1-3,-
TGCAGCTTCCGACAGGGACCCCAAGAGACCCAGTACTTC,CSFRQGPQETQYF,TRBD1,TRBV29-1,TRBJ2-5,-
TGTGCCAGCACCCGGGGATCCTACAATGAGCAGTTCTTC,CASTRGSYNEQFF,-,TRBV6-5,TRBJ2-1,once
TGTGCCATCAGTGAGTCGATCGGCGGCCATCAGCCCCAGCATTTT,CAISESIGGHQPQHF,-,TRBV10-3,TRBJ1-5,-
TGCAGTGCTAGTCAGGGGGCGTTTGATAGCAATCAGCCCCAGCATTTT,CSASQGAFDSNQPQHF,TRBD1,TRBV20-1,TRBJ1-5,-
TGTGCTAGTGGTCCCGATCGGGGAGAGCAGTTCTTC,CASGPDRGEQFF,-,TRBV12-5,TRBJ2-1,-
TGTGCCAGCAGTGGACTACTAGCGGGGGGGTTGGGGACGAGTCTTGAGCAGTTCTTC,CASSGLLAGGLGTSLEQFF,TRBD2,TRBV2,TRBJ2-1,-
TGTGCCAGCAGCTTGCAGGGACTAGGGGGCCGTGACACCTTC,CASSLQGLGGRDTF,TRBD1,TRBV5-4,TRBJ1-2,-
TGTGCCAGCAGCCCCCGGGGGGATCAGCCCCAGCATTTT,CASSPRGDQPQHF,-,TRBV12-3/TRBV12-4,TRBJ1-5,-
TGCGCCAGCATGCGGGACAGAGGTGGTTCGGACTATGGCTACACCTTC,CASMRDRGGSDYGYTF,TRBD1,TRBV5-1,TRBJ1-2,-
TGTGCCTGGAGTGTCCCCATCTCCTATAATTCACCCCTCCACTTT,CAWSVPISYNSPLHF,-,TRBV30,TRBJ1-6,few
TGTGCCAGCAGGAAGGGGGTCCACGAGCAGTACTTC,CASRKGVHEQYF,-,TRBV2,TRBJ2-7,-